Reported below is one T cell receptor (beta chain). This clone has a single count. No antigen is known for it. No base qualities exist here, and no much larger clone lies one base off it. CDR1 and CDR2, looked up from the germline V gene, are SGHVS and FQNEAQ. V is clipped by 11 bases and J by 7 bases, and the sequence between their germline boundaries is 13 bases long. From the cysteine through the phenylalanine, the CDR3 covers 11 amino acids. CDR3 DNA is the only sequence kept; it has 33 bases, read in frame from the first base. This sample stems from a study of cytomegalovirus exposure and HLA in healthy donors (TCRdb year 2017). About the investigation overall: An earlier analysis of several hundred of the donors reported roughly 300 Gb of sequence data and around 120 million unique TCR beta sequences from 150 million to 200 million T cells. An early release covering 550 to 650 HLA-typed donors comprised about 290 gigabases of sequencing data and approximately 85 million unique TCR sequences. Among about 390 genotyped donors of the cohort, an average of roughly 240,000 unique TCR beta nucleotide sequences were sequenced per donor, roughly a sixth of them non-productive. A later analysis re-analyzed previously published TCR beta repertoires from 666 donors and added high-resolution HLA genotyping to study TCR occurrence patterns. In addition to the first cohort of 650 to 750 subjects, a separate validation cohort of around 110 different subjects was used. Donor age, sex, ethnicity and CMV serostatus were compiled alongside the repertoire data. Typing coverage differed by locus: A, B, C, DRB1 and DQB1 were typed in roughly 620-630 donors, DQA1 in approximately 520, DPA1 in 600 to 610, and DPB1 in approximately 450. Rather than drawing on any new phenotypic data, the later analysis identified candidate immune exposures from TCR beta sequences and the way those sequences occurred across donors. The study profiled the T cell repertoires of approximately 700 subjects by immunosequencing and related them to cytomegalovirus serostatus. Genome-wide SNP genotypes for about 55% of the 666 donors were used in a later genetic analysis, which treated that subset as a discovery cohort. Every discovery cohort repertoire had been produced on one sequencing platform. The genetic ancestry cluster associated with self-reported Caucasian donors included around four fifths of the 398 genotyped donors. An earlier analysis of 587 of the donors used high-throughput TCR beta sequencing to judge whether each TCR beta V gene segment behaved as functional or pseudogenic. Roughly 5 DR-DQ haplotypes were handled as single units for association and clustering, since linkage in the cohort was strong. To predict cytomegalovirus infection status, the study combined high-throughput TCR immunosequencing, statistical association of individual TCRs with disease status, and machine learning. The study aimed to test whether cataloging public T cell receptors could reveal signatures of past pathogen exposure. HLA typing covered class I and class II loci at four-digit resolution. The paper as a whole reports these results and caveats: In the study, approximately 160 TCR beta chains were listed as associated with cytomegalovirus. Some IMGT-functional V segments, including TRBV6-2 and TRBV6-3, could not be distinguished by the 87-base-pair reads and were therefore excluded. A further reported finding was that TCR beta sequences accurately predicted the HLA-A and HLA-B alleles for most subjects in the first cohort. According to a later genetic analysis, donors in an Asian-associated ancestry cluster had fewer N-insertions in productive TCRs than the approximately 610-donor mean. This cohort had only TCR beta chains sequenced, and the lack of alpha or paired-chain data limited which features could be detected. A few of the identified cytomegalovirus-associated TCR beta chains were confirmed in vitro to be specific for cytomegalovirus antigens. Roughly uniform sequencing depth across donors was assumed in presence/absence analyses, although this assumption may not hold. Most TCR sequences were observed very rarely across donors, whereas some public TCRs were present in many individuals. An earlier analysis of several hundred of the donors showed that most TCR beta V segments appeared in productive rearrangements either about 87% or about 30% of the time, which broadly matched IMGT annotations. Linkage disequilibrium might explain the correlated functional status among segregating V segments, but an unknown experimental factor could not be excluded. A later analysis found that HLA-associated TCR beta chains were more clonally expanded and had lower generation probabilities than equally common non-associated chains. According to the authors, the approach could potentially be generalized to other disease states and immunological phenotypes. Because counts were too low, seventeen rarely observed V segments, including chromosome 9 orphons, were left out of the earlier analysis of 500 to 650 of the donors. Strong co-occurrence of HLA alleles, especially DR and DQ, made assigning TCR associations to individual alleles difficult. Several of the top co-occurrence clusters appeared to be linked to parvovirus B19, influenza, CMV and Epstein-Barr virus, according to a later analysis. In a later analysis, the rate of TCR association differed among HLA loci, with DRB1 alleles having the most associated TCRs and HLA-C alleles having the fewest. A cluster of highly shared sequence variants was judged likely to be a technical artifact of the sequencing pipeline. A later genetic analysis associated a missense DCLRE1C variant with V-gene and J-gene trimming of TCR beta chains, and an independent cohort replicated the association. The only immune exposure information available for the cohort was CMV serostatus. In a later analysis, most CMV-associated TCR beta chains were found to appear HLA-restricted, with HLA associations seemingly driven largely by CMV exposure. Because some donors lacked HLA typing at each locus, the association tests relied only on the typed subset. The classifier was reported to diagnose cytomegalovirus status with high specificity and sensitivity in both the original cohort and the validation cohort. A later analysis associated about 17,000 TCR beta sequences with specific HLA alleles at a false discovery rate of 0.05.

The cohort was made up of under 800 healthy bone marrow donors. At the time of sampling, all cohort members were nominally healthy, though unrecorded immune exposures were likely present. Of the approximately 700 cohort members, almost 300 had positive CMV serostatus and roughly 350 had negative CMV serostatus, and CMV serostatus was not recorded for the donor. A peripheral blood sample was collected from each donor, and TCR beta sequencing was performed on peripheral blood mononuclear cells. The Qiagen DNeasy Blood Extraction Kit was used to extract genomic DNA from the blood cell samples. The library was obtained by the immunoSEQ multiplex PCR assay. The multiplex PCR relied on a mix of 60 forward primers for TCR Vbeta segments and 13 reverse primers for TCR Jbeta segments. Amplification of the CDR3 region of rearranged TCR beta genes was performed with a multiplex PCR assay on genomic DNA. The Illumina HiSeq System was used to sequence the amplified TCR beta libraries as 87-base-pair reads. As for how the authors treated the data: In a later analysis, roughly 80 million unique TCR beta chains were counted across the 650 to 700 repertoires, and about 9.9 million of these chains were shared by at least two donors. Raw reads were error-corrected and collapsed into unique sequences with a nearest-neighbor algorithm that merged closely related sequences to remove PCR and sequencing errors. V, D and J gene segments were assigned by aligning CDR3 sequences to IMGT reference sequences. For a sequence to be retained, a match of at least six nucleotides was required to both a V gene segment and a J gene segment. A rearrangement was called productive if the CDR3 had no stop codons and remained in frame with V and J, and every other rearrangement was called non-productive. CDR3 was defined by IMGT convention, running from the second conserved V-encoded cysteine to the conserved J-encoded phenylalanine. The earlier analysis of fewer than 750 of the donors excluded sequences that lacked an unambiguous match to a single V gene segment. An earlier analysis of some 500 of the donors classified V segments as functional when productive rearrangements were above 56.7% and as segregating when the standard deviation between donors was above 5%. A statistical classification framework was built for diagnosing cytomegalovirus status from the catalog of TCR beta chain sequences. In a later analysis, TCR nucleotide sequences were compared against IMGT/GENE-DB human TR gene sequences so that V and J genes could be assigned. The TCRdist pipeline was used in a later analysis to assign CDR3 sequences and most-parsimonious VDJ recombination scenarios. A later analysis defined each TCR beta chain by its CDR3 amino acid sequence plus V-gene family, and excluded reads lacking a unique V-gene family. As a way to deal with suspected cross-contamination and a sequencing artifact, a later analysis dropped approximately 590 nucleotide sequences that were highly shared and had low generation probability. In a later analysis, a clonal expansion index for each public chain was calculated from normalized within-repertoire ranks of inferred template counts. In a later analysis, generation probabilities were computed with a VDJ recombination model fitted to out-of-frame rearrangements, and the resulting probabilities were checked against IGoR. A later analysis scored TCR-TCR, TCR-HLA and TCR-CMV co-occurrence with hypergeometric tests, applying a repertoire-size bias correction to TCR pairs. A later analysis estimated false discovery rates by permuting HLA or CMV assignments 20 times. In a later analysis, co-occurring TCRs were grouped using DBSCAN, with TCRdist sequence similarity added in when clustering inside HLA-allele-positive subsets. Repertoires with fewer than 30,000 or more than 120,000 public chains were left out of co-occurrence clustering, as were five repertoires with anomalous nucleotide sharing. This is the immuneACCESS table as TCRdb keeps it, with only in-frame sequences that have V and J called. A part of the clones is gone; compared with another copy, unresolved V genes explain less than half, and the rest is unexplained. The D gene and trimming were derived from the DNA, and the V and J assignments and clone size from that table. This sample gives 200,000 to 250,000 clones in total; approximately 81% of them show up just once. The ten largest clones capture roughly 1.3% of the sample.

Sequencing was performed on PBMCs. This TCR was recovered from a human donor in good health. The rearranged segments are TRBV7-8 and TRBJ2-3; TRBD2 is possibly the D segment (6 matching bases). At the DNA level, the sequence is TGTGCCTCGGCGGGGCCGAATACGCAGTATTTT. Translated, this is CASAGPNTQYF. With all but the CDR3 taken from the reference TRBV7-8 and TRBJ2-3 genes, the full variable domain is: GAGVSQSPRYKVAKRGQDVALRCDPISGHVSLFWYQQALGQGPEFLTYFQNEAQLDKSGLPSDRFFAERPEGSVSTLKIQRTQQEDSAVYLCASAGPNTQYFGPGTRLTVL.